The rows below give T cell receptor beta chains drawn from one sample of a study of shared clonotypes between healthy human individuals. Assay used: immunoSEQ multiplex PCR; TCRdb lists only in-frame clones, some missing. The sample lists fewer than 1.6 million clones, around 98.5% occurring once. The sequencing sample was made of naive CD4+ T cells sorted from blood. The receptors come from a man under 40 in good health. CDR3s include the opening cysteine and the closing phenylalanine or tryptophan. D genes are given only for firm matches. The size of a clone is reported for some rows only, either as once, few or many, or as a class for expanded clones.

16	-	TRBV7-3	-	TRBJ2-6	TGTGCCAGCAGTCCCTATGGAGGCCCTGGGGCCAACGTCCTGACTTTC	CASSPYGGPGANVLTF
14	-	TRBV5-1	-	TRBJ2-3	TGCGCCAGCAGCTTACGAGAGCCGGAGGATACGCAGTATTTT	CASSLREPEDTQYF
12	-	TRBV28	-	TRBJ1-2	TGTGCCAGCAGTTTCTTGGGCTATGGCTACACCTTC	CASSFLGYGYTF
14	-	TRBV27	-	TRBJ2-1	TGTGCCAGCAGTTTAACCTGGGATGGCAATGAGCAGTTCTTC	CASSLTWDGNEQFF
11	-	TRBV9	-	TRBJ1-2	TGTGCCAGCAGCGTAGGGTATGGCTACACCTTC	CASSVGYGYTF
14	-	TRBV5-1	-	TRBJ1-2	TGCGCCAGCAGCTTGGCCGGGAGTTCCTATGGCTACACCTTC	CASSLAGSSYGYTF
13	-	TRBV28	-	TRBJ1-1	TGTGCCAGCAGCCTAAATGGGGACACTGAAGCTTTCTTT	CASSLNGDTEAFF
18	TRBD2	TRBV7-9	-	TRBJ2-1	TGTGCCAGCAGCGCAGGAAGACCGACTAGCGGGAGTTACGATGAGCAGTTCTTC	CASSAGRPTSGSYDEQFF
15	-	TRBV7-3	few	TRBJ2-2	TGTGCCAGCAGCTTAGGAGGGCTGGGGACCGGGGAGCTGTTTTTT	CASSLGGLGTGELFF
15	-	TRBV15	-	TRBJ2-5	TGTGCCACCAGCTCGCTAGGGGGGGCAAAAGAGACCCAGTACTTC	CATSSLGGAKETQYF
15	-	TRBV6-1	-	TRBJ2-7	TGTGCCAGCAGTGAAATCTGGGACCCGACCTACGAGCAGTACTTC	CASSEIWDPTYEQYF
19	TRBD2	TRBV18	-	TRBJ2-3	TGTGCCAGCTCACCACTCGGGACTAGCTCGTTCGGGAGCACAGATACGCAGTATTTT	CASSPLGTSSFGSTDTQYF
12	-	TRBV6-1	-	TRBJ2-1	TGTGCCAGCACTAGAGGGGACAATGAGCAGTTCTTC	CASTRGDNEQFF
15	TRBD1	TRBV18	-	TRBJ1-5	TGTGCCAGCTCCCCCTCAGGGGGCGCTTCTCAGCCCCAGCATTTT	CASSPSGGASQPQHF
13	-	TRBV15	-	TRBJ2-5	TGTGCCACCAGCAGACTGGTGGGGGAGACCCAGTACTTC	CATSRLVGETQYF
15	-	TRBV5-1	-	TRBJ1-5	TGCGCCAGCAGCCATCGAGGGGGTGTTAATCAGCCCCAGCATTTT	CASSHRGGVNQPQHF
13	-	TRBV7-6	-	TRBJ1-5	TGTGCCAGCAGCTTAGGGGTTAATCAGCCCCAGCATTTT	CASSLGVNQPQHF
15	-	TRBV19	-	TRBJ2-3	TGTGCCAGTACACAGACAGGTGCTAGCACAGATACGCAGTATTTT	CASTQTGASTDTQYF
15	-	TRBV2	-	TRBJ2-3	TGTGCCAGCAGCCACGACAGGCCCAGCACAGATACGCAGTATTTT	CASSHDRPSTDTQYF
15	TRBD2	TRBV6-5	-	TRBJ2-7	TGTGCCAGCAGACGCGGACTAGCGGGAGACTACGAGCAGTACTTC	CASRRGLAGDYEQYF
14	-	TRBV19	-	TRBJ1-4	TGTGCCAGTAGCCCCGGGCAATTTATAGGAGGACTGTTTTTT	CASSPGQFIGGLFF
16	-	TRBV28	-	TRBJ1-5	TGTGCCAGCAGCTCTCCACTCCCAGGGACGAGTCAGCCCCAGCATTTT	CASSSPLPGTSQPQHF
14	-	TRBV5-6	-	TRBJ2-7	TGTGCCAGCAGCGGGAGGGGGTCAGCGTACGAGCAGTACTTC	CASSGRGSAYEQYF
15	TRBD1	TRBV4-1	-	TRBJ1-4	TGCGCCAGCAGCCAAGGGGGACAGGGGGATGAAAAACTGTTTTTT	CASSQGGQGDEKLFF
14	-	TRBV7-9	-	TRBJ2-7	TGTGCCAGCAGCTTAAGCGGCAGGGGTTACGAGCAGTACTTC	CASSLSGRGYEQYF
15	-	TRBV5-5	-	TRBJ1-3	TGTGCCAGCAGGCGGCTCCAGGACCATGGAAACACCATATATTTT	CASRRLQDHGNTIYF
15	TRBD1	TRBV6-6	-	TRBJ2-4	TGTGCCAGCAGTTACTCCAGACAGGGTCCGGACATTCAGTACTTC	CASSYSRQGPDIQYF
15	-	TRBV6-1	-	TRBJ2-3	TGTGCCAGCAGTGAGGGAGACTTACGCACAGATACGCAGTATTTT	CASSEGDLRTDTQYF
14	-	TRBV25-1	-	TRBJ1-2	TGTGCCAGCAGTGAATGGGGTGCCCCAGAAAGCTACACCTTC	CASSEWGAPESYTF
14	TRBD2	TRBV19	-	TRBJ2-3	TGTGCCAGTAGTATGGGAGGGGTGGAAGATACGCAGTATTTT	CASSMGGVEDTQYF
16	TRBD1	TRBV4-1	-	TRBJ1-5	TGCGCCAGCAGCCAAGCAGGGGGGGCTAGCAATCAGCCCCAGCATTTT	CASSQAGGASNQPQHF
13	-	TRBV7-2	-	TRBJ2-3	TGTGCCAGCAGCAAGGTGGCCACAGATACGCAGTATTTT	CASSKVATDTQYF
13	-	TRBV7-2	-	TRBJ2-7	TGTGCCAGCAGCACGGCCCCGGCCTACGAGCAGTACTTC	CASSTAPAYEQYF
15	TRBD1	TRBV5-4	-	TRBJ2-3	TGTGCCAGCAGTCGACAGGGGGCGCAGGCAGATACGCAGTATTTT	CASSRQGAQADTQYF
17	-	TRBV18	-	TRBJ2-2	TGTGCCAGCTCACCCTTGGGACCTCGAACGGGGGCCGGGGAGCTGTTTTTT	CASSPLGPRTGAGELFF
16	-	TRBV28	-	TRBJ1-5	TGTGCCAGCAGTTTATTTGCAGGGGATAGCAATCAGCCCCAGCATTTT	CASSLFAGDSNQPQHF
13	TRBD1	TRBV15	-	TRBJ2-5	TGTGCCACCGCGACAGGGGGACAAGAGACCCAGTACTTC	CATATGGQETQYF
15	TRBD1	TRBV28	-	TRBJ2-2	TGTGCCAGCACCCGGGGACAGCTATACACCGGGGAGCTGTTTTTT	CASTRGQLYTGELFF
10	-	TRBV30	-	TRBJ1-2	TGTGCCTGGGCGGGGCCACCCCCCACCTTC	CAWAGPPPTF
15	TRBD2	TRBV5-1	-	TRBJ2-1	TGCGCCAGCAGCGTGGATAGCGGGTCATCCAATGAGCAGTTCTTC	CASSVDSGSSNEQFF
12	-	TRBV25-1	-	TRBJ2-2	TGTGCCAGCTCATCTGGGACCGGGGAGCTGTTTTTT	CASSSGTGELFF
14	TRBD2	TRBV5-1	-	TRBJ2-7	TGCGCCAGCAGCCCGGGACTAGCGGGAGCCGAGCAGTACTTC	CASSPGLAGAEQYF
15	TRBD1	TRBV5-8	-	TRBJ1-5	TGTGCCAGCAGCCTTACAGGGGGTCTCAATCAGCCCCAGCATTTT	CASSLTGGLNQPQHF
13	TRBD1	TRBV5-4	-	TRBJ2-1	TGTGCCAGCAGCCAGACAGGGGCGTGGGAGCAGTTCTTC	CASSQTGAWEQFF
15	-	TRBV5-1	-	TRBJ2-4	TGCGCCAGCAGCTTGGGCGGGGTAGCCAAAAACATTCAGTACTTC	CASSLGGVAKNIQYF
15	-	TRBV21-1	-	TRBJ1-1	TGTGCCAGCAGCAAAGGGATATGGTTGGCGGATGAAGCTTTCTTT	CASSKGIWLADEAFF
15	TRBD2	TRBV6-1	-	TRBJ2-7	TGTGCCAGCAGTGAACAGCCAGGACTAGCACGCGAGCAGTACTTC	CASSEQPGLAREQYF
13	-	TRBV18	-	TRBJ1-5	TGTGCCAGCTCACCAGACAGCAATCAGCCCCAGCATTTT	CASSPDSNQPQHF
16	TRBD1	TRBV10-3	once	TRBJ1-2	TGTGCCATCACTGAGACAGGGGGCGCTTTTACTGGGGGCTACACCTTC	CAITETGGAFTGGYTF
16	-	TRBV5-1	-	TRBJ2-7	TGCGCCAGCAGCCCCAGGGCAGGCGCATACTCGTACGAGCAGTACTTC	CASSPRAGAYSYEQYF
13	-	TRBV5-5	-	TRBJ2-1	TGTGCCAGCAGCTTGGAGGACGTCAATGAGCAGTTCTTC	CASSLEDVNEQFF
11	-	TRBV28	-	TRBJ1-2	TGTGCCAGCATAACTAACTATGGCTACACCTTC	CASITNYGYTF
15	-	TRBV27	-	TRBJ2-7	TGTGCCAGCAGGGCCAGGAACGCCGGGTCCTACGAGCAGTACTTC	CASRARNAGSYEQYF
16	TRBD1	TRBV25-1	-	TRBJ2-1	TGTGCCAGCAGTGACCACAGGGGGCTGCAATACAATGAGCAGTTCTTC	CASSDHRGLQYNEQFF
12	-	TRBV5-1	-	TRBJ2-3	TGCGCCAGCAGCTTTCCCGGGGATACGCAGTATTTT	CASSFPGDTQYF
15	TRBD1	TRBV2	-	TRBJ2-3	TGTGCCAGCAGAAATCAGGGGGCGAACCCAGATACGCAGTATTTT	CASRNQGANPDTQYF
15	-	TRBV5-1	-	TRBJ2-5	TGCGCCAGCAGCTTGGTTGCAGGGCAGGTGTTGGACCAGTACTTC	CASSLVAGQVLDQYF